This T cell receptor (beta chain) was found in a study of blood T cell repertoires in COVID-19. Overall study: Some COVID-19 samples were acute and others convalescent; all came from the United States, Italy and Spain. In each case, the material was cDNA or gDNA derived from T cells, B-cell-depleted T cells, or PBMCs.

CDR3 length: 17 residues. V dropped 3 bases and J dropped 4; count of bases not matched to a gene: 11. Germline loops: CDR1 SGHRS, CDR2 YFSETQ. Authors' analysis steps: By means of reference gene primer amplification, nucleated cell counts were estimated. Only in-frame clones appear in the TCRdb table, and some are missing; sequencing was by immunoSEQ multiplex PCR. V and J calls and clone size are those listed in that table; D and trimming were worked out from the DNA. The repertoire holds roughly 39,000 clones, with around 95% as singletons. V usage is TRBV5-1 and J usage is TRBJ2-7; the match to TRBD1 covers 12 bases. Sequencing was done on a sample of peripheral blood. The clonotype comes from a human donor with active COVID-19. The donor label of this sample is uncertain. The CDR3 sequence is CASSSTGQGARQYEQYF. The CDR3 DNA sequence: TGCGCCAGCAGCTCCACGGGACAGGGGGCCCGCCAATACGAGCAGTACTTC.